Each of the 17 T cell receptor beta chains below was sequenced from the same sample in a study of CD8 T cells in ankylosing spondylitis. Findings and limits, study-wide: Within ankylosing spondylitis blood, a TCR beta motif made up of roughly eight highly homologous variants appeared to be characteristic.

For these TCRs, the target antigens are not known. MiXCR, applied by TCRdb to the 5' RACE reads, yields one record per CDR3 protein. In the table there are hundreds of thousands of distinct CDR3 sequences, roughly a quarter of which are singletons. Sequenced sample: blood, either unsorted or a sorted T cell fraction (not recorded which). The receptor set was obtained from a male donor with ankylosing spondylitis.

The chain combines TRBV5-1 with TRBJ2-7; D is perhaps TRBD2 (6 bases). Germline V CDR1 and CDR2: SGHRS, YFSETQ. Trimming removed 4 bases at V and 7 bases at J, with 12 bases between. The CDR3 has 12 residues. CDR3 amino acids: CASSPLGGEQYV. In DNA, the CDR3 is TGCGCCAGCAGCCCACTGGGGGGTGAGCAGTACGTC.

This sequence joins TRBV5-1 and TRBJ2-4; TRBD1 aligns across 7 bases. The J segment lost 6 bases and the V segment lost 3 bases, leaving 9 bases of the junction unmatched. This CDR3 has 15 residues. CDR1 SGHRS and CDR2 YFSETQ come from the germline V gene. The CDR3 loop reads CASSWTGLIGNIQYF. CDR3 nucleotide sequence: TGCGCCAGCAGCTGGACAGGATTGATAGGAAACATTCAGTACTTC. The full variable domain, its missing parts supplied by reference TRBV5-1 and TRBJ2-4, is KAGVTQTPRYLIKTRGQQVTLSCSPISGHRSVSWYQQTPGQGLQFLFEYFSETQRNKGNFPGRFSGRQFSNSRSEMNVSTLELGDSALYLCASSWTGLIGNIQYFGAGTRLSVL.

The V gene is TRBV4-1, the J gene TRBJ2-7, with 8 nucleotides matching TRBD1. The CDR3 contains 14 residues. The V segment lost 1 base and the J segment 5 bases; nucleotides outside the gene matches: 4. Looked up from germline, CDR1 is MGHRA and CDR2 is YSYEKL. CDR3 nucleotides: TGCGCCAGCAGCCAAGGGACAGGGACCGACGAGCAGTACGTC. It is translated as CASSQGTGTDEQYV.

This clonotype has ten or more counts. V and J are TRBV24-1 and TRBJ1-2, with D hard to call. The CDR3 has 12 residues. Trimming took 5 bases from V and 8 from J, leaving 11 bases between them. Germline lookup yields CDR1 KGHDR and CDR2 SFDVKD. CDR3 sequence: CATSGEGRGYTF. Here the CDR3 DNA reads TGTGCCACCAGTGGTGAAGGCCGAGGCTACACCTTC.

This clonotype was picked up a small number of times. This chain uses TRBV4-1 with TRBJ2-2; D perhaps matches TRBD2 (6 bases). V gave up 1 base and J gave up 3 bases, with 12 bases separating them. The CDR3 covers 16 residues. Looked up from germline, CDR1 is MGHRA and CDR2 is YSYEKL. CDR3 sequence reads: CASSQANLAYTGELFF. The CDR3 DNA sequence: TGCGCCAGCAGCCAAGCCAACCTAGCGTACACCGGGGAGCTGTTTTTT.

This clonotype was picked up a small number of times. The chain carries TRBV6-2 or TRBV6-3 and TRBJ1-1, with D unclear. The CDR3 totals 15 residues. The V gene's germline CDR1 is MNHEY and CDR2 SVGEGT. Trimming removed 10 bases at V and 1 base at J, with 19 bases between. CDR3 in DNA: TGTGCCACCCTAAAGGATATCGGACGGAACACTGAAGCTTTCTTT. This sequence encodes CATLKDIGRNTEAFF.

The CDR3 nucleotides are TGTGCCAGCAGATTTAGAGGGGCGATCACCGGGGAGCTGTTTTTT. This translates into CASRFRGAITGELFF. The rearrangement joins TRBV12-3 or TRBV12-4 to TRBJ2-2; D might be TRBD1 or TRBD2, each matching 5 bases. The CDR3 runs 15 residues. Deletions cut 6 bases from V and 4 bases from J, with 15 bases between.

This clonotype was seen a handful of times. V and J are TRBV9 and TRBJ2-5; D perhaps matches TRBD2 (5 bases). CDR1 and CDR2 from the germline V gene are SGDLS and YYNGEE. The CDR3 contains 14 residues. The ends were cut back, 4 bases at V and 2 bases at J, with 12 bases in the middle. CDR3 in DNA: TGTGCCAGCAGCACAGCTCCGGGACAAGAGACCCAGTACTTC. Its translation: CASSTAPGQETQYF.

This sequence joins TRBV2 and TRBJ1-5; D possibly corresponds to TRBD1 (5 bases). The CDR3 sequence is 13 residues long. Germline CDR1 and CDR2: SNHLY and FYNNEI. V was pared by 3 bases and J by 6 bases, with 9 bases between. In DNA form, the CDR3 reads TGTGCCAGCAGTGATGGCAGGGCTCAGCCCCAGCATTTT. Translated: CASSDGRAQPQHF.

The CDR3 region is CASSQTGALGEQFF. The CDR3 DNA is TGTGCCAGCAGCCAAACGGGAGCATTGGGTGAGCAGTTCTTC. V is TRBV3-1 and J is TRBJ2-1; perhaps TRBD2 as D (6 bases). Trimming stripped 2 bases from V and 9 bases from J, with 14 bases between. CDR3 size: 14 residues. From germline, CDR1 is LGHDT and CDR2 YNNKEL (reference sequence).

The chain combines TRBV5-6 with TRBJ2-3, with D perhaps matching TRBD2 (5 bases). V was trimmed by 4 bases and J by 2 bases, leaving 17 bases between them. Germline lookup yields CDR1 SGHDT and CDR2 YYEEEE. This CDR3 spans 16 amino acids. CDR3: CASSAGERPSTDTQYF. DNA of the CDR3: TGTGCCAGCAGCGCTGGGGAGCGGCCTTCCACAGATACGCAGTATTTT.

This clonotype occurred many times. The J gene is TRBJ1-1, the V gene TRBV7-9; D is perhaps TRBD1 (5 bases). Germline CDR1 reads SEHNR; CDR2 reads FQNEAQ (reference sequence). V was pared by 5 bases and J by 0 bases, with 16 bases between. The CDR3 consists of 16 residues. The DNA for the CDR3 is TGTGCCAGCAGCCGCCGGGACGGACTTATGAACACTGAAGCTTTCTTT. It translates to CASSRRDGLMNTEAFF.

V gene TRBV6-1 combines with J gene TRBJ2-7; 7 positions match TRBD1. V lost 4 bases and J lost 1; bases outside the gene matches: 7. The CDR3 contains 15 residues. The germline gives CDR1 MNHNS, CDR2 SASEGT. The CDR3 loop reads CASSAGPGQSYEQYV. In DNA form, the CDR3 reads TGTGCCAGCAGTGCCGGACCGGGACAGTCCTACGAGCAGTACGTC.

The J gene is TRBJ2-3, the V gene TRBV12-3 or TRBV12-4, with D possibly being TRBD1 (6 bases). Between the trimmed V and J ends, which lost 5 bases and 2 bases, there was a span of 17 bases. The CDR3 covers 16 residues. The CDR3 reads CASSLPLQGFTDTQYF. In DNA form, the CDR3 reads TGTGCCAGCAGTCTCCCCCTCCAGGGGTTCACAGATACGCAGTATTTT.

This clonotype was seen more than once but under ten times. The rearrangement links TRBV29-1 to TRBJ2-1; the D call may be TRBD1 or TRBD2 (5 bases each). The germline gives CDR1 SQVTM, CDR2 ANQGSEA. The CDR3 totals 14 residues. Trimming pared 4 bases from V and 4 bases from J, leaving 14 bases between. This CDR3 is CSVVGGGGYNEQFF. CDR3 bases: TGCAGCGTTGTTGGAGGTGGGGGTTACAATGAGCAGTTCTTC.

This clonotype was counted between two and nine times. This chain uses TRBV4-2 with TRBJ2-1; 13 nucleotides agree with TRBD2. The CDR3 contains 18 residues. In germline, CDR1 is LGHNA, CDR2 YNFKEQ. The trim removed 3 bases at V and 6 bases at J, leaving 11 bases unmatched. The CDR3 nucleotides are TGTGCCAGCAGCCAGCGAGAGTGGACTAGCGGGAGTGCCAATGAGCAGTTCTTC. The encoded protein is CASSQREWTSGSANEQFF.

The V gene is TRBV29-1, the J gene TRBJ2-5; no reliable D call. This CDR3 is 12 amino acids long. V was shortened by 2 bases and J by 5 bases, with 9 bases between the two germline ends. Germline lookup yields CDR1 SQVTM and CDR2 ANQGSEA. CDR3 sequence (DNA): TGCAGCGTTGAAATATTCGTGGAGACCCAGTACTTC. Translation: CSVEIFVETQYF.